This T cell receptor (beta chain) was recorded in a study of vaccination and CD4 T cells after COVID-19. Turning to the study itself: Stimulation used overlapping spike peptides from SARS-CoV-2, HCoV-NL63, HCoV-OC43 and HCoV-229E.

The Oncomine TCR Beta short-read assay sequenced DNA from cultured CD4+ T cells. Genomic DNA was isolated from CD4+ T cells that had been cultured. TCRdb called the PCR reads again in MiXCR, with one record for every CDR3 protein. In the table there are 5,000 to 7,000 distinct CDR3 sequences, approximately 42% of which are singletons. With respect to this clonotype: The antigen is undetermined.

Treatment given: approximately 10-day PBMC culture with coronavirus spike peptide pools or control peptides (ViraFEST assay). Gathered ahead of the COVID-19 pandemic (2011-2018) were the CD4+ T cells of the unexposed donor. PBMCs, plated at about 2.2 million per well, were grown in the presence of about 9.5 IU/ml IL-2 and about 10 ug/ml peptide pools. The sequencing input was CD4+ T cells from blood, cultured in vitro. This receptor was taken from a human donor in good health.

The CDR3 DNA reads as TGTGCCAGTAGTATTTCCGGGGTCCAAGCTAACTATGGCTACACCTTC. As protein: CASSISGVQANYGYTF. The genes are TRBV19 and TRBJ1-2; D unresolved. This CDR3 has 16 amino acids. Trimming left V 3 bases short and J 0 bases short, with 14 bases between. The V gene's germline CDR1 is LNHDA and CDR2 SQIVND (reference sequence).